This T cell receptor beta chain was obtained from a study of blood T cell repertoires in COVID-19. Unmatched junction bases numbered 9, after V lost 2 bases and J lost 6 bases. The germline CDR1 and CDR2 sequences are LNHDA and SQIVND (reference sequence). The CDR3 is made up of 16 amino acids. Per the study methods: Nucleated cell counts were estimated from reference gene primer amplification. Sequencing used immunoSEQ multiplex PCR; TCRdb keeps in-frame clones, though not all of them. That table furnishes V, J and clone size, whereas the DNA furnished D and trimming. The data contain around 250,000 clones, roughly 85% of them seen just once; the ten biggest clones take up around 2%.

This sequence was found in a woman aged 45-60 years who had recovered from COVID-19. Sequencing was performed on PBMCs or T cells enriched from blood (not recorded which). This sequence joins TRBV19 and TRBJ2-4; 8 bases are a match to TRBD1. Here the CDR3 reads CASSIRPTRGRNIQYF. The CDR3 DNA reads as TGTGCCAGTAGTATAAGACCGACCAGGGGGCGAAACATTCAGTACTTC.